This TCR beta chain was profiled in a study of cytomegalovirus exposure and HLA in healthy donors. Study-level points and caveats: No immune exposure information besides CMV serostatus was available.

The PCR employed 60 Vbeta primers together with 13 Jbeta primers. Clones were read by immunoSEQ multiplex PCR, and TCRdb kept only the in-frame ones, dropping some. This table has 150,000 or so clones, roughly 85% appearing once. Germline loops: CDR1 SGHAT, CDR2 FQNNGV. V shed 5 bases and J 5 bases; nucleotides not matched to a gene: 6. This CDR3 has 13 residues. A word on this clone: The target antigen is unknown.

The sample was PBMCs. This chain links TRBV11-2 with TRBJ2-7, with 7 bases fitting TRBD1. This sequence was found in a man aged 40-49 years in good health and CMV-seropositive. CDR3: CASSVDRAHEQYF. The DNA of the CDR3 is TGTGCCAGCAGCGTCGACAGGGCCCACGAGCAGTACTTC.